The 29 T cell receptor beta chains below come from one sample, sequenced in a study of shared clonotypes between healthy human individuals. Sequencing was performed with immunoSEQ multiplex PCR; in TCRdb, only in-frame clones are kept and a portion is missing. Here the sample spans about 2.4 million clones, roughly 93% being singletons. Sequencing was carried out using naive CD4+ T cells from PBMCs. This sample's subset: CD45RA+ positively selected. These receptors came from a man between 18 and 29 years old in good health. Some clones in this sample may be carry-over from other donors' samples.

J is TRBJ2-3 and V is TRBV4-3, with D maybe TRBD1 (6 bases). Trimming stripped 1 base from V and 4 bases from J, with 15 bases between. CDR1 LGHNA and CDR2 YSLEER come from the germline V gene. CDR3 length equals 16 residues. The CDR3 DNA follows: TGCGCCAGCAGCCAAGTCGGCAGGGGAGCTTCAGATACGCAGTATTTT. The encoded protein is CASSQVGRGASDTQYF.

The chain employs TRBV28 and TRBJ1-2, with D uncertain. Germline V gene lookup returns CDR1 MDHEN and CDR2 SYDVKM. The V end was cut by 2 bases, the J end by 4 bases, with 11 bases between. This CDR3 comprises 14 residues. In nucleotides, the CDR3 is TGTGCCAGCAGTTTAGCAGAGTCCCTCTATGGCTACACCTTC. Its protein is CASSLAESLYGYTF.

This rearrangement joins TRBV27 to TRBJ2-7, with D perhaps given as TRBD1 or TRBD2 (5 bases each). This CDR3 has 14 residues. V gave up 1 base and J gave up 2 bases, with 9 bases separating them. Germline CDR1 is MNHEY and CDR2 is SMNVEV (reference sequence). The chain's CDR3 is CASSLYPGPYEQYF. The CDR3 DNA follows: TGTGCCAGCAGTTTATATCCGGGGCCCTACGAGCAGTACTTC.

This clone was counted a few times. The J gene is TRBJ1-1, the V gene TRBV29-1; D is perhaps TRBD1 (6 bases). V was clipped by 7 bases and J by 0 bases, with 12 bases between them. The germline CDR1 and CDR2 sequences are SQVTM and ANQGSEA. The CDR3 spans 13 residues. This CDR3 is CSARQVLNTEAFF. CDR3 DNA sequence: TGCAGCGCCAGACAGGTATTGAACACTGAAGCTTTCTTT.

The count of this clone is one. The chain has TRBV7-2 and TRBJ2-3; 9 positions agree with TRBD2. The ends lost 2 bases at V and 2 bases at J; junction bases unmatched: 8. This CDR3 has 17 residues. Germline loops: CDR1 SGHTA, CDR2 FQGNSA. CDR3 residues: CASSLNPAGGLTDTQYF. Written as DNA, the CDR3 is TGTGCCAGCAGCTTAAACCCAGCGGGAGGCCTCACAGATACGCAGTATTTT.

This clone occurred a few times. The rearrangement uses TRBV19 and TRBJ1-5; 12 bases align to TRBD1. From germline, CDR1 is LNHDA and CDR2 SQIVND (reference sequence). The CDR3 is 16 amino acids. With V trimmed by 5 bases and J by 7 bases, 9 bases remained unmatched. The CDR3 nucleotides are TGTGCCAGTAGTTCGATGGGACAGGGGGCAGGCCAGCCCCAGCATTTT. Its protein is CASSSMGQGAGQPQHF.

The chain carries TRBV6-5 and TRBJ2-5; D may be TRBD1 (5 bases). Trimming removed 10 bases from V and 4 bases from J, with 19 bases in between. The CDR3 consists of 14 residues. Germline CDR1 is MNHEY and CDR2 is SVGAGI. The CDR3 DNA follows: TGTGCCACCATTGACAGAAAATTGGGAGAGACCCAGTACTTC. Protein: CATIDRKLGETQYF.

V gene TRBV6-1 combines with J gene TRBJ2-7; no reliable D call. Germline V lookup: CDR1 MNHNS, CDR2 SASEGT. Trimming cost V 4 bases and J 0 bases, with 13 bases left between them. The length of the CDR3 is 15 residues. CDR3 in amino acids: CASSGRIGLSYEQYF. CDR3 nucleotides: TGTGCCAGCAGTGGACGCATTGGTCTCTCCTACGAGCAGTACTTC.

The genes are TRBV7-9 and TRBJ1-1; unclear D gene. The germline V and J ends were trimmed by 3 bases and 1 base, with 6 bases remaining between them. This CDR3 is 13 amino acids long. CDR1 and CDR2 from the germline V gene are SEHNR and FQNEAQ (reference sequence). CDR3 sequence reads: CASSFQQNTEAFF. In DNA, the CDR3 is TGTGCCAGCAGCTTCCAACAGAACACTGAAGCTTTCTTT.

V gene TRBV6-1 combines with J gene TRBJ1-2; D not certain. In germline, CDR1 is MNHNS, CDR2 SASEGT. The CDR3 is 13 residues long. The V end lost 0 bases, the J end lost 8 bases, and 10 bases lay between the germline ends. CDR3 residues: CASSEADLGGYTF. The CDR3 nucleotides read TGTGCCAGCAGTGAAGCAGACCTCGGGGGCTACACCTTC.

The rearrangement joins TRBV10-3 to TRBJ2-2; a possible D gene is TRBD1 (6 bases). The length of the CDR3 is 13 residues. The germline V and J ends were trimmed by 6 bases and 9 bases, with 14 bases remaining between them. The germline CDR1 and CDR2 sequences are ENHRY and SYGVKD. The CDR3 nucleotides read TGTGCCATCAGACCCAGGGGAGACCGGGAGCTGTTTTTT. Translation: CAIRPRGDRELFF.

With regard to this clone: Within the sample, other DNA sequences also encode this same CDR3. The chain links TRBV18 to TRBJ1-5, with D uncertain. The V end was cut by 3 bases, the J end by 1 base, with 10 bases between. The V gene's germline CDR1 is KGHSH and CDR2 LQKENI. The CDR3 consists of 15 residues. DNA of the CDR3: TGTGCCAGCTCACCCCGTAGATTCAGCAATCAGCCCCAGCATTTT. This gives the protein CASSPRRFSNQPQHF.

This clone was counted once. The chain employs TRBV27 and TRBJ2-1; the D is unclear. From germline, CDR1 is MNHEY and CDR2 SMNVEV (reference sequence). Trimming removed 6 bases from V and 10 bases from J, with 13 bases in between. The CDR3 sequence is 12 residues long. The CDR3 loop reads CASRRNIGEQFF. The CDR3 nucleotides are TGTGCCAGCAGGCGCAATATTGGGGAGCAGTTCTTC.

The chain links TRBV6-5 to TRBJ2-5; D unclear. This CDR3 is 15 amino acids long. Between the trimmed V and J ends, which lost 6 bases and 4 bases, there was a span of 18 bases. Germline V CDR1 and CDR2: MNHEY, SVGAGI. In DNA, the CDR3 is TGTGCCAGCAGCCCATTCCGGACCTGGGCAGAGACCCAGTACTTC. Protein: CASSPFRTWAETQYF.

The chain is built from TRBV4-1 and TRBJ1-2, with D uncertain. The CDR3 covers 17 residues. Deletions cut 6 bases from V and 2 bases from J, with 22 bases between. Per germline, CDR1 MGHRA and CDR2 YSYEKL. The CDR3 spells CASRLLGTGRTNYGYTF. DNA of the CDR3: TGCGCCAGCAGACTCCTAGGAACCGGACGGACCAACTATGGCTACACCTTC.

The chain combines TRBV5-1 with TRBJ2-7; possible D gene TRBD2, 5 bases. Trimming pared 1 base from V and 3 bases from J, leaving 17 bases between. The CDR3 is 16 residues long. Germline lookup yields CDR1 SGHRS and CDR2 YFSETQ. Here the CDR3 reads CASSLTWGDLFYEQYF. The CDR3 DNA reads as TGCGCCAGCAGCTTGACGTGGGGAGACCTCTTCTACGAGCAGTACTTC.

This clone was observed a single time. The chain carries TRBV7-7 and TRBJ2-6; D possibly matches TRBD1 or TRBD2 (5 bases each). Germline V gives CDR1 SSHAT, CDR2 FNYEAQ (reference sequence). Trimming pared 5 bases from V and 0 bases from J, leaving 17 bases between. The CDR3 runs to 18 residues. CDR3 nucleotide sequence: TGTGCCAGCAGCCCTGGGACGTACAGAAACTCTGGGGCCAACGTCCTGACTTTC. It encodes CASSPGTYRNSGANVLTF.

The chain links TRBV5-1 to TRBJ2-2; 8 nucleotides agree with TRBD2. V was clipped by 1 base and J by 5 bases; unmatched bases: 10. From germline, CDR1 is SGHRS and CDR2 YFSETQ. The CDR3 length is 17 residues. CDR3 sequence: CASSLSDGRVRTGELFF. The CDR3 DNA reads TGCGCCAGCAGCTTGTCAGACGGGAGGGTTAGAACCGGGGAGCTGTTTTTT.

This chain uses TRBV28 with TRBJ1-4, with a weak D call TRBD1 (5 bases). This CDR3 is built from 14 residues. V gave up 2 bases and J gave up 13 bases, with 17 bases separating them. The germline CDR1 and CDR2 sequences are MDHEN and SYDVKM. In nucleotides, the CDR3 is TGTGCCAGCAGTTTAGGACAACCTAGGGGTGGACTGTTTTTT. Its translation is CASSLGQPRGGLFF.

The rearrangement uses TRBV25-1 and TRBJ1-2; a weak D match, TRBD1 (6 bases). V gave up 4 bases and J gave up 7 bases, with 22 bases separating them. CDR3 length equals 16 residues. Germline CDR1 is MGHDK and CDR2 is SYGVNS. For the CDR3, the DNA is TGTGCCAGCAGTGGCGATTCAGGTGGGGGCGCTTTTGGCTACACCTTC. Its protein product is CASSGDSGGGAFGYTF.

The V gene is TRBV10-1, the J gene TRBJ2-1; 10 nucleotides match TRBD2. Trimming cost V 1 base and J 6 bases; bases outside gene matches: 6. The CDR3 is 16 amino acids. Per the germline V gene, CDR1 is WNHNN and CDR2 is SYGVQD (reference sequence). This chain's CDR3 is CASSEYRSSGSNEQFF. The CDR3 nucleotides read TGCGCCAGCAGTGAGTATCGGTCTAGCGGGAGCAATGAGCAGTTCTTC.

This chain's CDR3 is CASSRETSTGELFF. The CDR3 DNA reads as TGTGCCAGCAGTCGGGAAACCTCCACCGGGGAGCTGTTTTTT. The chain recombines TRBV6-4 with TRBJ2-2; D may be TRBD2 (5 bases). The ends were cut back, 5 bases at V and 4 bases at J, with 11 bases in the middle. CDR3 size: 14 residues. The germline V gene has CDR1 MRHNA and CDR2 SNTAGT.

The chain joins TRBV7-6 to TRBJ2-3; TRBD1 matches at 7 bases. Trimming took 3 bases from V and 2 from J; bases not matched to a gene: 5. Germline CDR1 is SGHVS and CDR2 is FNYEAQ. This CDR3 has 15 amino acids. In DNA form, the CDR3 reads TGTGCCAGCAGCTTTTCGACAGGGACCACAGATACGCAGTATTTT. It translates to CASSFSTGTTDTQYF.

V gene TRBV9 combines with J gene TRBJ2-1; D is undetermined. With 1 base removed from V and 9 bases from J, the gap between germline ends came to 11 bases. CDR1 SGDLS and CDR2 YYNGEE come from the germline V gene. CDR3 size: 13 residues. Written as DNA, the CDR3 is TGTGCCAGCAGCGTACTACCCAGCGCTGAGCAGTTCTTC. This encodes CASSVLPSAEQFF.

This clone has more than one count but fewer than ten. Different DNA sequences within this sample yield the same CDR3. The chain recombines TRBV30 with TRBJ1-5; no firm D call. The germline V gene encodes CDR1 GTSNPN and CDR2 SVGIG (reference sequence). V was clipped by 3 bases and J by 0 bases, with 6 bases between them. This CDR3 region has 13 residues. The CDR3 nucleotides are TGTGCCTGGAGCTCGGATAGCAATCAGCCCCAGCATTTT. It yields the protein CAWSSDSNQPQHF.

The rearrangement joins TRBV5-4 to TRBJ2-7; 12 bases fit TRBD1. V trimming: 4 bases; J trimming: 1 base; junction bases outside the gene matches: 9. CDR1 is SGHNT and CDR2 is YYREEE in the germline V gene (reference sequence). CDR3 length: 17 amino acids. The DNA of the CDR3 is TGTGCCAGCAGCCCGGGAGGGACAGGGGGCGAATCCTACGAGCAGTACTTC. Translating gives CASSPGGTGGESYEQYF.

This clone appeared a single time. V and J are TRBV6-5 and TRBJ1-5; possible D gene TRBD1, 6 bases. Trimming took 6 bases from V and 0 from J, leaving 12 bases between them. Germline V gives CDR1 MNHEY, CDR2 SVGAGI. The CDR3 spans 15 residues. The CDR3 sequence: CASRRQENSNQPQHF. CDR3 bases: TGTGCCAGCAGACGACAGGAGAATAGCAATCAGCCCCAGCATTTT.

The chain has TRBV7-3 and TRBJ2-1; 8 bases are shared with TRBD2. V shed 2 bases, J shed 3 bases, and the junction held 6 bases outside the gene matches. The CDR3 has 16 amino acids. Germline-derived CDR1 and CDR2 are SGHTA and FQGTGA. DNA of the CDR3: TGTGCCAGCAGCTTAGATGGGACTAGGGGCTACAATGAGCAGTTCTTC. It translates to CASSLDGTRGYNEQFF.

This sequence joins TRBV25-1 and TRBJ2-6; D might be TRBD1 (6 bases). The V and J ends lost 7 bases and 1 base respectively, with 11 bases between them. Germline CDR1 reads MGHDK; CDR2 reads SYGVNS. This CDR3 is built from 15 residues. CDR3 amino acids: CASMDSRSGANVLTF. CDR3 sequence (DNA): TGTGCCAGCATGGACAGCCGATCTGGGGCCAACGTCCTGACTTTC. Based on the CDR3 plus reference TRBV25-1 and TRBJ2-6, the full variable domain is EADIYQTPRYLVIGTGKKITLECSQTMGHDKMYWYQQDPGMELHLIHYSYGVNSTEKGDLSSESTVSRIRTEHFPLTLESARPSHTSQYLCASMDSRSGANVLTFGAGSRLTVL.